The clone carrying this T cell receptor (beta chain) has only a few counts. Its target is not known. How the authors handled the data: Clinicopathological groups of papillary thyroid cancer showed CDR3 differences that were used to build a distant-metastasis classifier. TCRdb re-analyzed the PCR reads using MiXCR. The V and J calls were determined by TCRdb, not by the authors. This sample has thousands of clones; 24% occur once, and the top ten carry about 14%. These data originate in a study of metastatic and nonmetastatic thyroid tumors. Study as a whole: Across peripheral blood and tumor or nodule tissue samples taken from malignant and benign thyroid patients, the repertoires were compared with one another.

Notes on the study in general: Reports indicated that malignant thyroid tumors showed significantly higher TCR beta diversity than benign nodules did, in blood and tumor.

The V and J ends lost 7 bases and 6 bases, in that order; junction bases with no gene match: 7. This CDR3 is built from 16 residues. Thyroid surgery took place with no prior treatment in any patient. The rearrangement uses TRBV12-3 or TRBV12-4 and TRBJ2-2, with TRBD2 matching over 14 bases. The sequence derives from a female donor with papillary thyroid cancer or a benign thyroid nodule (not recorded which). Some clones in this sample may be carry-over from other donors' samples. Sequencing input: tumor tissue. In DNA, the CDR3 is TGTGCCAGCAAGGGACTAGCGGGAGCCTTGGCCGGGGAGCTGTTTTTT. Its protein is CASKGLAGALAGELFF.